This T cell receptor beta chain was sequenced for a study of blood T cell repertoires in COVID-19. Profiled with immunoSEQ multiplex PCR; TCRdb holds only in-frame clones, not every one. The table has 400,000 or so clones, 85% to 90% seen once. Regarding this clone: A clone one base away is much larger, so this may be a read error.

This CDR3 comprises 13 residues. Looked up from germline, CDR1 is SGDLS and CDR2 is YYNGEE. Unmatched junction bases numbered 3, after V lost 4 bases and J lost 3 bases. Among Cohort 3 donors, those recovered had two negative PCRs, clearance, or symptom resolution. The TCR originated in a man in his thirties or forties who had recovered from COVID-19. V is TRBV9 and J is TRBJ1-1; 7 bases align to TRBD1. The sequenced sample consisted of PBMCs or T cells enriched from blood (not recorded which). DNA of the CDR3: TGTGCCAGCAGCCTCCAGGGGGACACTGAAGCTTTCTTT. It encodes CASSLQGDTEAFF.